The 9 T cell receptor beta chains below come from one sample, sequenced in a study of T cell responses to AZD1222 COVID-19 vaccine. The protocol was immunoSEQ multiplex PCR, while the TCRdb copy is restricted to in-frame clones and leaves out a portion. Here the sample spans about 150,000 clones, under 95% being singletons. The sequencing used peripheral blood, collected on day 0 of AZD1222 vaccination. Receptor source: an adult in good health.

Remarks on this clone: This sequence may be a read error, since a much larger clone differs from it by one base. This specimen includes other DNA sequences encoding the same CDR3. The V call is TRBV4-1, the J call TRBJ2-1, with 7 nucleotides matching TRBD2. V lost 1 base and J lost 0; bases outside the gene matches: 0. Germline V gene lookup returns CDR1 MGHRA and CDR2 YSYEKL. This CDR3 is 15 amino acids long. This CDR3 is CASSQAGGSYNEQFF. For the CDR3, the DNA is TGCGCCAGCAGCCAAGCGGGAGGCTCCTACAATGAGCAGTTCTTC.

On this clone: At one end, the junction sequence differs from germline, possibly due to a read error. The chain links TRBV7-7 to TRBJ2-3; 13 bases match TRBD2. This CDR3 is built from 17 residues. Germline CDR1 SSHAT, CDR2 FNYEAQ (reference sequence). As DNA, the CDR3 is TGTGCTAGCAGCCCCCGGGAGGGACTAGCGGGGCTGAATACGCAGTATTTT. Translating it yields CASSPREGLAGLNTQYF.

The rearrangement links TRBV5-5 to TRBJ2-7; 11 nucleotides match TRBD2. V lost 5 bases to trimming and J lost 6 bases; unmatched junction nucleotides: 7. CDR3 size: 14 residues. Germline V gives CDR1 SGHKS, CDR2 YYEKEE (reference sequence). In DNA, the CDR3 is TGTGCCAGCAGATCGGGACTAGCGGCCGGCGAGCAGTACTTC. Encoded protein: CASRSGLAAGEQYF.

This rearrangement joins TRBV6-5 to TRBJ1-5; the D gene is possibly TRBD1 (5 bases). CDR3 size: 13 residues. Germline V gives CDR1 MNHEY, CDR2 SVGAGI. V lost 9 bases and J 9 bases, leaving 18 bases between the germline ends. The CDR3 nucleotides are TGTGCCAGTGGGACCGCGTCGGGGCTGCCCCAGCATTTT. It translates to CASGTASGLPQHF.

The chain carries TRBV5-8 and TRBJ2-2; no definite D call. V dropped 1 base and J dropped 4 bases, with 5 bases sitting between them. There are 13 residues in the CDR3. Germline V CDR1 and CDR2: SGHTS, YDEGEE. The CDR3 DNA reads as TGTGCCAGCAGCTTGTACGGCACCGGGGAGCTGTTTTTT. Translated: CASSLYGTGELFF. The full variable domain, with the rest looked up from reference TRBV5-8 and TRBJ2-2, is EAGVTQSPTHLIKTRGQQATLRCSPISGHTSVYWYQQALGLGLQFLLWYDEGEERNRGNFPPRFSGRQFPNYSSELNVNALELEDSALYLCASSLYGTGELFFGEGSRLTVL.

In this sample, this clone turned up once. The rearrangement uses TRBV15 and TRBJ2-3, with D hard to call. Germline loops: CDR1 LNHNV, CDR2 YYDKDF (reference sequence). This CDR3 region has 16 residues. Trimming shortened V by 4 bases and J by 2 bases, and 16 bases separated the two germline ends. For the CDR3, the DNA is TGTGCCACCAGCATACGTCCGAACTTCTACACAGATACGCAGTATTTT. It encodes CATSIRPNFYTDTQYF.

This chain connects TRBV7-3 to TRBJ2-3; D gene unclear. The CDR3 contains 14 residues. CDR1 and CDR2 (germline): SGHTA, FQGTGA. V lost 2 bases and J 1 base, leaving 7 bases between the germline ends. CDR3 in amino acids: CASSLERGTDTQYF. The CDR3 DNA follows: TGTGCCAGCAGCTTAGAACGGGGCACAGATACGCAGTATTTT.

The chain joins TRBV14 to TRBJ2-1; D gene ambiguous. CDR1 is SGHDN and CDR2 is FVKESK in the germline V gene. V lost 4 bases, J lost 1 base, and 11 bases lay in between. The CDR3 is 15 residues long. The CDR3 sequence is CASSPLGRSYNEQFF. The CDR3 DNA reads as TGTGCCAGCAGCCCACTCGGGCGTTCCTACAATGAGCAGTTCTTC.

The gene calls are TRBV7-9 and TRBJ1-1, with D hard to call. CDR1 and CDR2 (germline): SEHNR, FQNEAQ (reference sequence). The CDR3 runs to 13 residues. V shed 5 bases and J shed 8 bases, with 15 bases lying between them. CDR3 region: CASSPTGQREAFF. CDR3 in DNA: TGTGCCAGCAGCCCCACCGGGCAGCGAGAAGCTTTCTTT. The variable domain in full, completed from reference TRBV7-9 and TRBJ1-1, reads DTGVSQNPRHKITKRGQNVTFRCDPISEHNRLYWYRQTLGQGPEFLTYFQNEAQLEKSRLLSDRFSAERPKGSFSTLEIQRTEQGDSAMYLCASSPTGQREAFFGQGTRLTVV.